This TCR beta chain was documented in a study of tumor-infiltrating lymphocytes in localized non-small cell lung cancer. The CDR3 is 14 amino acids. CDR1 is MDHEN, CDR2 SYDVKM, per germline. V lost 6 bases, J lost 5 bases, and 16 bases lay in between. Study-level points and caveats: Compared with uninvolved lung, tumors showed higher T cell infiltration by TCRbeta sequencing. Tumor T-cell fraction was not associated with recurrence-free survival. Different pieces of the same tissue were used for each assay. Not all patients were TCR sequenced, owing to tissue quantity.

Measured with immunoSEQ multiplex PCR; TCRdb has only the in-frame clones, and not every one. The table shows approximately 15,000 clones, with 60% to 85% occurring only once. Regarding this clone: Its antigen is unknown.

The chain uses TRBV28 and TRBJ2-5; D might be TRBD2 (6 bases). This clonotype was sampled from a human donor with non-small cell lung cancer. Material for sequencing was lung tumor tissue. The chain's CDR3 is CASSPRGSGETQYF. As DNA, the CDR3 is TGTGCCAGCAGCCCTCGGGGGAGCGGGGAGACCCAGTACTTC. Supplemented by reference TRBV28 and TRBJ2-5, the full variable domain reads DVKVTQSSRYLVKRTGEKVFLECVQDMDHENMFWYRQDPGLGLRLIYFSYDVKMKEKGDIPEGYSVSREKKERFSLILESASTNQTSMYLCASSPRGSGETQYFGPGTRLLVL.